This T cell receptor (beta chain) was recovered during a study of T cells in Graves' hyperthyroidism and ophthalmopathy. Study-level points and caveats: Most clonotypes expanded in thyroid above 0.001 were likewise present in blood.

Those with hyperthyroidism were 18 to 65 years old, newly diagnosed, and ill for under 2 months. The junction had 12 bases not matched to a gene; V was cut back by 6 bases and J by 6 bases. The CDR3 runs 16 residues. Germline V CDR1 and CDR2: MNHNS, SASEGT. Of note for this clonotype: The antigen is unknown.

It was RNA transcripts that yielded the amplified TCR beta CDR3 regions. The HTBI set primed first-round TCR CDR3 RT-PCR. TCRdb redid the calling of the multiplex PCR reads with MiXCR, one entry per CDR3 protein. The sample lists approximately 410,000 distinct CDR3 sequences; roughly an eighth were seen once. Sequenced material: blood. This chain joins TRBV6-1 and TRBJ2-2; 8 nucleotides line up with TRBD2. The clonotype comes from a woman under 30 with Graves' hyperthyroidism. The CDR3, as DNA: TGTGCCAGCAGCGCTAATCCGGGACTAGTGGCCGGGGAGCTGTTTTTT. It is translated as CASSANPGLVAGELFF.